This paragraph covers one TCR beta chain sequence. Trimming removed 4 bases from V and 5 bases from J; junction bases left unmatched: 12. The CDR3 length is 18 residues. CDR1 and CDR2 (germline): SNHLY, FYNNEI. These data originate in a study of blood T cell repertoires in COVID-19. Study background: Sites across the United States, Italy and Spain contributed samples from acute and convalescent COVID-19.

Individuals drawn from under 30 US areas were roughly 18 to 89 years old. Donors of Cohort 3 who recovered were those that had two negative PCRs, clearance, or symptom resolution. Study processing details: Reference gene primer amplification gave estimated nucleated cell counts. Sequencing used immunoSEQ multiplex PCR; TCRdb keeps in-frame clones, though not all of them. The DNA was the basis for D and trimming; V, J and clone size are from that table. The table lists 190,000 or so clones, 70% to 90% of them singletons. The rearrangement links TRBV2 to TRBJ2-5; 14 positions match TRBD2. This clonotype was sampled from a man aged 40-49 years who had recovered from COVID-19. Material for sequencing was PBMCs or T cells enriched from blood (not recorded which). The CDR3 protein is CASSGLAGGPILGETQYF. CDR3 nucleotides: TGTGCCAGCAGTGGACTAGCGGGAGGGCCGATTCTCGGGGAGACCCAGTACTTC. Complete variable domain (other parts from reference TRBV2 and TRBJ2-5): EPEVTQTPSHQVTQMGQEVILRCVPISNHLYFYWYRQILGQKVEFLVSFYNNEISEKSEIFDDQFSVERPDGSNFTLKIRSTKLEDSAMYFCASSGLAGGPILGETQYFGPGTRLLVL.